This TCR beta chain emerged from a study of shared clonotypes between healthy human individuals. This table comes from immunoSEQ multiplex PCR, and its TCRdb copy is limited to in-frame clones, with some not included. The sample has about 2 million clones, around 96% seen once. This clone was picked up one time. Its antigen is unknown. The same CDR3 also results from other DNA sequences found in this sample. CDR1 PRHDT and CDR2 FYEKMQ come from the germline V gene (reference sequence). V lost 5 bases to trimming and J lost 4 bases, with 11 bases between them. This CDR3 region has 14 residues. Only CD45RO-negative cells positively selected for CCR7 counted as naive CD8 cells, so terminally differentiated effector memory CD45RA+ cells were excluded. General study results and limits: Naive CD4 clonotypes were shared across several donors at 4% to 5%.

The chain carries TRBV13 and TRBJ2-2, with D possibly matching TRBD2 (6 bases). The TCR comes from a man aged 18 to 30 in good health. Sequencing was carried out using naive CD8+ T cells sorted from blood. The CDR3 DNA reads TGTGCCAGCAGCCCGGGACTTTTCACCGGGGAGCTGTTTTTT. Encoded protein: CASSPGLFTGELFF.